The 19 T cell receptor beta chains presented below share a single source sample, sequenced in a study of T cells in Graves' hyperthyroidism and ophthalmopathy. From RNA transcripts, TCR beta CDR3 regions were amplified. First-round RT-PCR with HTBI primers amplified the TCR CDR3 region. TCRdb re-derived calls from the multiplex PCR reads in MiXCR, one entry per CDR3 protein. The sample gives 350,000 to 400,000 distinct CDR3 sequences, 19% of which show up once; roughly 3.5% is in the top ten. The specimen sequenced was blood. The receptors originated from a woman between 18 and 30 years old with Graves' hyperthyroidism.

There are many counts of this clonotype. The CDR3 sequence: CASSLRQSQETQYF. The CDR3, as DNA: TGCGCCAGCAGCCTCCGACAGTCCCAAGAGACCCAGTACTTC. The gene calls are TRBV5-1 and TRBJ2-5; D may be TRBD1 (5 bases). V shed 4 bases and J shed 1 base, with 11 bases lying between them. Germline V gene lookup returns CDR1 SGHRS and CDR2 YFSETQ. This CDR3 is built from 14 residues. The entire variable domain, with the rest obtained from reference TRBV5-1 and TRBJ2-5, is as follows: KAGVTQTPRYLIKTRGQQVTLSCSPISGHRSVSWYQQTPGQGLQFLFEYFSETQRNKGNFPGRFSGRQFSNSRSEMNVSTLELGDSALYLCASSLRQSQETQYFGPGTRLLVL.

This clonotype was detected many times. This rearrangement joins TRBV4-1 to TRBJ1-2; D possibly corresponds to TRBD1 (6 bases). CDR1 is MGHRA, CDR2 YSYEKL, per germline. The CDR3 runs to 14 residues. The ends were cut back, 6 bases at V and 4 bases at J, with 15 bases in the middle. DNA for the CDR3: TGCGCCAGCAGGGGCGCGGGGGCTTTCTATGGCTACACCTTC. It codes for CASRGAGAFYGYTF.

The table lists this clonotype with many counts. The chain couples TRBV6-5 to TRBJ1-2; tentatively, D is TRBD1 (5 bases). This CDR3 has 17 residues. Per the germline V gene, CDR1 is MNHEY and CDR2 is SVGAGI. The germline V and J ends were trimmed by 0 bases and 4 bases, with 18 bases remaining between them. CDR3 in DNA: TGTGCCAGCAGTTACTCGTCGGGCAGGGCGCGGCCCTATGGCTACACCTTC. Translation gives CASSYSSGRARPYGYTF.

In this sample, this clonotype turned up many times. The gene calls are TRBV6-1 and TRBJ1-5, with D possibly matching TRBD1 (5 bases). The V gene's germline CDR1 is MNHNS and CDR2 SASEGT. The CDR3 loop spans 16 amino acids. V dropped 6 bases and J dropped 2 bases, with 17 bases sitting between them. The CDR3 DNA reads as TGTGCCAGCAGACCCGCGAGGGGCTTCGGCAATCAGCCCCAGCATTTT. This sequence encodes CASRPARGFGNQPQHF.

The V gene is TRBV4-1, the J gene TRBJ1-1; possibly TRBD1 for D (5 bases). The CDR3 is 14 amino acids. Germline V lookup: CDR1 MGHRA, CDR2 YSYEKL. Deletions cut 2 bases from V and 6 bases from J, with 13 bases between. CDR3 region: CASSQLRGRAEAFF. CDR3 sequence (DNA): TGCGCCAGCAGCCAATTACGGGGCAGGGCTGAAGCTTTCTTT.

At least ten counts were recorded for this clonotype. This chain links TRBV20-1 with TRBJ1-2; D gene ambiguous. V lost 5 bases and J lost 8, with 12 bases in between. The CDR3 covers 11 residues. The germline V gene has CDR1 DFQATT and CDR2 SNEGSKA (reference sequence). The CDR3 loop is CSAPGPQGYTF. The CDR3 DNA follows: TGCAGTGCTCCCGGACCCCAGGGCTACACCTTC.

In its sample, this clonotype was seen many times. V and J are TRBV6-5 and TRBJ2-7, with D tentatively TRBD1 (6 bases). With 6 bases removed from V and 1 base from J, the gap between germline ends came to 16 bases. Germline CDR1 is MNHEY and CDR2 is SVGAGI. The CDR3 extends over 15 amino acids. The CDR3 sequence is CASRLEGVGSYEQYF. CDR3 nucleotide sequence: TGTGCCAGCAGATTAGAGGGGGTAGGGTCCTACGAGCAGTACTTC.

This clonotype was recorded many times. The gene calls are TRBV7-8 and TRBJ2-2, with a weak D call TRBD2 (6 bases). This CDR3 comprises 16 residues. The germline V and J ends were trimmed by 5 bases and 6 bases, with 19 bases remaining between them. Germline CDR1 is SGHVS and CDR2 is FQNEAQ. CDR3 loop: CASSLGDPGVAGELFF. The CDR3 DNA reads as TGTGCCAGCAGCCTAGGAGACCCGGGGGTTGCCGGGGAGCTGTTTTTT.

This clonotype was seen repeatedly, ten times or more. CDR3 amino acids: CASSLSTYWGEKLFF. The CDR3, as DNA: TGTGCCAGCAGCTTATCCACCTATTGGGGAGAAAAACTGTTTTTT. V gene TRBV11-2 combines with J gene TRBJ1-4; D is uncertain. Looked up from germline, CDR1 is SGHAT and CDR2 is FQNNGV. This CDR3 has 15 amino acids. With 2 bases removed from V and 8 bases from J, the gap between germline ends came to 15 bases. The full variable domain, rest sourced from reference TRBV11-2 and TRBJ1-4, is EAGVAQSPRYKIIEKRQSVAFWCNPISGHATLYWYQQILGQGPKLLIQFQNNGVVDDSQLPKDRFSAERLKGVDSTLKIQPAKLEDSAVYLCASSLSTYWGEKLFFGSGTQLSVL.

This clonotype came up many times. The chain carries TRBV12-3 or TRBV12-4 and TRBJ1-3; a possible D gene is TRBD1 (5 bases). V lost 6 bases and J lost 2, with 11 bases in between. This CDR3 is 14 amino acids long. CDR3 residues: CASRQDRTGNTIYF. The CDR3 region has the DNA TGTGCCAGCAGACAGGACCGTACTGGAAACACCATATATTTT.

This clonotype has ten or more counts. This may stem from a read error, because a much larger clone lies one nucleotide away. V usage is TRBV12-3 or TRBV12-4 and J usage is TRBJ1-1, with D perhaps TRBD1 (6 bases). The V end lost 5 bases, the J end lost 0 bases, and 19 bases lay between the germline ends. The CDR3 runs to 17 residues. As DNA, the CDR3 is TGTGCCAGCAGTCCCGCCGGACAGAAGGCCATGAACACTGAAGCTTTCTTT. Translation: CASSPAGQKAMNTEAFF.

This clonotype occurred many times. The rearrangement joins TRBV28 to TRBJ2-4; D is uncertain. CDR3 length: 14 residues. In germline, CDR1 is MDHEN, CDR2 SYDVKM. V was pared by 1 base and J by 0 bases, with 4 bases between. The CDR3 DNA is TGTGCCAGCAGTTTATCCCCAGCCAAAAACATTCAGTACTTC. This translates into CASSLSPAKNIQYF.

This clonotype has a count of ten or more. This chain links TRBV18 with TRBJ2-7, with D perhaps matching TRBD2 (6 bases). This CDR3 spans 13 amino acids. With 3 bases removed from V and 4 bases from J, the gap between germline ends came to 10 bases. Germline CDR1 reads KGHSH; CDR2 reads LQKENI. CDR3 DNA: TGTGCCAGCTCACCCCCGGGGGAATACGAGCAGTACTTC. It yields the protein CASSPPGEYEQYF.

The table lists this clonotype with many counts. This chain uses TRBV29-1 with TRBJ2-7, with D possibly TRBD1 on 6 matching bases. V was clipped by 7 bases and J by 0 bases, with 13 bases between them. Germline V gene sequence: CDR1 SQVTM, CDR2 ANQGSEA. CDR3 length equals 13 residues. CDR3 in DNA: TGCAGCGGGACCCGGGACAACTCCTACGAGCAGTACTTC. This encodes CSGTRDNSYEQYF.

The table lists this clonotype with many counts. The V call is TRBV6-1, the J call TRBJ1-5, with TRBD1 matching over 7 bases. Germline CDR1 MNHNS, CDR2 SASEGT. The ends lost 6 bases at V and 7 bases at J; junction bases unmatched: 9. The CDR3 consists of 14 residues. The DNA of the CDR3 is TGTGCCAGCAGACCCAACAGGGGTCGGCAGCCCCAGCATTTT. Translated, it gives CASRPNRGRQPQHF.

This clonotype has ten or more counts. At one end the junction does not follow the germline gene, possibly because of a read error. CDR3 nucleotide sequence: TGTGTCAGCAGCTTAGCAGGGACTGAAGCTTTCTTT. As protein: CVSSLAGTEAFF. This sequence joins TRBV7-9 and TRBJ1-1; tentatively, D is TRBD1 (5 bases). Germline CDR1 reads SEHNR; CDR2 reads FQNEAQ (reference sequence). There are 12 residues in the CDR3.

The CDR3 sequence is CASSGTPLNTEAFF. As DNA, the CDR3 is TGTGCCAGCAGTGGCACCCCCTTGAACACTGAAGCTTTCTTT. V is TRBV25-1 and J is TRBJ1-1; D remains ambiguous. Per germline, CDR1 MGHDK and CDR2 SYGVNS. Trimming stripped 4 bases from V and 0 bases from J, with 9 bases between. The CDR3 has 14 amino acids.

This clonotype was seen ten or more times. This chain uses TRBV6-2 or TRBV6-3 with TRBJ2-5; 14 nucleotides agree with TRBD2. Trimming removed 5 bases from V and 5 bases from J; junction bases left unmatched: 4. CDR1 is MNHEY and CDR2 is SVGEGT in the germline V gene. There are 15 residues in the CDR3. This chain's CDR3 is CASSPTSGGAETQYF. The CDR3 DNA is TGTGCCAGCAGTCCGACTAGCGGGGGGGCGGAGACCCAGTACTTC.

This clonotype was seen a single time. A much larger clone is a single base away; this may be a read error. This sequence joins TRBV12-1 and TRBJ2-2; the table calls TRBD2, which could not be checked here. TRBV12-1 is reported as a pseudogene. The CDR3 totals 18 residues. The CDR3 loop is CASSFRGSSAVVGGELFF. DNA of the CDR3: TGTGCCAGCAGCTTCCGTGGGTCGAGCGCGGTAGTCGGCGGGGAGCTGTTTTTT.